This entry lists 24 T cell receptor beta chains sequenced from one sample in a study of shared clonotypes between healthy human individuals. Method: immunoSEQ multiplex PCR; TCRdb's copy keeps in-frame clones and lacks some. This table has over a million clones, roughly 97% appearing once. The sequenced material came from naive CD4+ T cells sorted from blood. The subset here: CD45RA+ positively selected. The origin of the receptors is a man aged 30-40 years in good health.

This chain connects TRBV7-2 to TRBJ2-7; tentatively, D is TRBD1 (6 bases). V was trimmed by 5 bases and J by 2 bases, leaving 13 bases between them. CDR1 and CDR2 (germline): SGHTA, FQGNSA. This CDR3 comprises 14 residues. The CDR3 coding sequence is TGTGCCAGCAGCCCGGGACACTATACCTACGAGCAGTACTTC. It is translated as CASSPGHYTYEQYF.

The J gene is TRBJ2-7, the V gene TRBV7-9; 8 nucleotides agree with TRBD1. Trimming cost V 5 bases and J 12 bases; bases outside gene matches: 9. The germline CDR1 and CDR2 sequences are SEHNR and FQNEAQ (reference sequence). CDR3 size: 12 residues. This CDR3 is CASSNRQGRVYF. CDR3 coding DNA: TGTGCCAGCAGCAATAGACAGGGGCGGGTGTACTTC. Full variable domain (rest looked up from reference TRBV7-9 and TRBJ2-7): DTGVSQNPRHKITKRGQNVTFRCDPISEHNRLYWYRQTLGQGPEFLTYFQNEAQLEKSRLLSDRFSAERPKGSFSTLEIQRTEQGDSAMYLCASSNRQGRVYFGPGTRLTVT.

For the CDR3, the DNA is TGTGCCAGCAATATAATCTCGGGACAGGGGTTCCACGAGCAGTACTTC. Protein product: CASNIISGQGFHEQYF. This chain connects TRBV28 to TRBJ2-7, with TRBD1 identical over 10 bases. This CDR3 comprises 16 residues. Germline values: CDR1 MDHEN, CDR2 SYDVKM. With 7 bases clipped from V and 5 bases from J, the junction kept 14 bases outside the gene matches.

The gene calls are TRBV28 and TRBJ2-1, with D possibly matching TRBD1 (5 bases). This CDR3 spans 14 amino acids. The V and J ends lost 10 bases and 0 bases respectively, with 13 bases between them. Looked up from germline, CDR1 is MDHEN and CDR2 is SYDVKM. CDR3 nucleotide sequence: TGTGCCATACAGGACCGTAGCTCCTACAATGAGCAGTTCTTC. This encodes CAIQDRSSYNEQFF.

Note on this clone: The sample holds other DNA sequences that translate to the same CDR3. This chain links TRBV9 with TRBJ2-7; D may be TRBD1 (5 bases). The germline V and J ends were trimmed by 0 bases and 0 bases, with 7 bases remaining between them. CDR3 size: 14 residues. The germline V gene encodes CDR1 SGDLS and CDR2 YYNGEE. The CDR3 DNA reads TGTGCCAGCAGCGTAGTTGGGGCCTCCTACGAGCAGTACTTC. Its protein product is CASSVVGASYEQYF.

In this sample, this clone turned up a few times. The rearrangement joins TRBV25-1 to TRBJ2-7; 9 nucleotides align to TRBD1. The CDR3 is 13 residues long. The germline gives CDR1 MGHDK, CDR2 SYGVNS. Germline trimming cut 7 bases from V and 7 bases from J; bases unmatched to any gene: 8. CDR3 amino acids: CASTGTGLWEQYF. The CDR3 DNA reads TGTGCCAGCACCGGGACAGGGTTGTGGGAGCAGTACTTC.

The V and J genes are TRBV5-4 and TRBJ1-1, with TRBD1 matching 7 bases. The CDR3 loop spans 14 amino acids. Trimming at V came to 0 bases and at J to 2 bases, leaving 1 base not matched to a gene. In germline, CDR1 is SGHNT, CDR2 YYREEE (reference sequence). The CDR3 nucleotides are TGTGCCAGCAGCTTGGGGGACAGCAACACTGAAGCTTTCTTT. This codes for CASSLGDSNTEAFF.

V and J are TRBV7-2 and TRBJ2-2; no clear D gene. Germline loops: CDR1 SGHTA, CDR2 FQGNSA. This CDR3 region has 15 residues. V was trimmed by 1 base and J by 3 bases, leaving 9 bases between them. The CDR3: CASSLGQFYTGELFF. The CDR3 coding sequence is TGTGCCAGCAGCTTAGGGCAATTTTACACCGGGGAGCTGTTTTTT.

J is TRBJ1-5 and V is TRBV19; D remains unclear. The CDR3 sequence is 13 residues long. Germline-derived CDR1 and CDR2 are LNHDA and SQIVND (reference sequence). The germline V and J ends were trimmed by 2 bases and 9 bases, with 11 bases remaining between them. This CDR3 reads CASSIPPVGPQHF. CDR3 nucleotide sequence: TGTGCCAGTAGTATACCCCCAGTGGGGCCCCAGCATTTT.

The V and J genes are TRBV10-3 and TRBJ2-1; 8 bases are shared with TRBD1. CDR3 length: 14 amino acids. With 6 bases clipped from V and 4 bases from J, the junction kept 5 bases outside the gene matches. CDR1 is ENHRY and CDR2 is SYGVKD in the germline V gene. The CDR3 region is CAIRPGQVYNEQFF. CDR3 coding DNA: TGTGCCATCAGGCCGGGACAGGTTTACAATGAGCAGTTCTTC.

The gene calls are TRBV9 and TRBJ1-4; 8 bases are shared with TRBD1. In germline, CDR1 is SGDLS, CDR2 YYNGEE. The CDR3 sequence is 15 residues long. V lost 2 bases, J lost 8 bases, and 8 bases stayed unmatched. The DNA of the CDR3 is TGTGCCAGCAGCGTTAGAGACAGGGGAGGCGAAAAACTGTTTTTT. Protein: CASSVRDRGGEKLFF.

The chain carries TRBV5-4 and TRBJ2-5, with 8 bases aligning to TRBD1. Germline-derived CDR1 and CDR2 are SGHNT and YYREEE (reference sequence). The CDR3 totals 14 residues. Germline trimming cut 4 bases from V and 2 bases from J; bases unmatched to any gene: 4. The chain's CDR3 is CASSPTGVQETQYF. DNA for the CDR3: TGTGCCAGCAGCCCGACAGGGGTACAAGAGACCCAGTACTTC.

This chain links TRBV4-1 with TRBJ1-4; possibly TRBD1 for D (6 bases). The CDR3 totals 17 residues. CDR1 and CDR2 from the germline V gene are MGHRA and YSYEKL. Trimming left V 1 base short and J 2 bases short, with 14 bases between. The CDR3 region is CASSQGSRGRTNEKLFF. Written as DNA, the CDR3 is TGCGCCAGCAGCCAAGGATCCAGGGGTAGGACTAATGAAAAACTGTTTTTT.

This clone is a singleton in its sample. The chain couples TRBV5-4 to TRBJ1-1; D remains unclear. The CDR3 runs 13 residues. The germline V and J ends were trimmed by 5 bases and 1 base, with 9 bases remaining between them. From germline, CDR1 is SGHNT and CDR2 YYREEE (reference sequence). The CDR3 region has the DNA TGTGCCAGCAGGTGGGCGTGGAACACTGAAGCTTTCTTT. It specifies CASRWAWNTEAFF.

This clone was seen a few times. The chain recombines TRBV5-1 with TRBJ1-2; possibly TRBD1 for D (6 bases). Germline values: CDR1 SGHRS, CDR2 YFSETQ. V was cut by 0 bases and J by 3 bases, with 12 bases left in between. The length of the CDR3 is 15 residues. This CDR3 is CASSLVDGGDYGYTF. As DNA, the CDR3 is TGCGCCAGCAGCTTGGTAGATGGGGGCGACTATGGCTACACCTTC.

The chain combines TRBV7-8 with TRBJ2-7; TRBD1 aligns across 7 bases. This CDR3 has 13 amino acids. The V segment lost 4 bases and the J segment 7 bases; nucleotides outside the gene matches: 7. CDR1 and CDR2 from the germline V gene are SGHVS and FQNEAQ. CDR3 DNA: TGTGCCAGCAGCTCGACAGGGCTCAAGGAGCAGTACTTC. Protein sequence: CASSSTGLKEQYF.

The chain has TRBV7-2 and TRBJ2-3; 9 bases are a match to TRBD2. CDR3 length equals 15 residues. Germline lookup yields CDR1 SGHTA and CDR2 FQGNSA. With 5 bases clipped from V and 4 bases from J, the junction kept 7 bases outside the gene matches. CDR3: CASSDSGSVADTQYF. In DNA, the CDR3 is TGTGCCAGCAGCGATAGCGGGAGTGTCGCAGATACGCAGTATTTT.

The gene calls are TRBV10-3 and TRBJ2-7; TRBD1 matches at 7 bases. CDR1 is ENHRY, CDR2 SYGVKD, per germline. V lost 4 bases, J lost 4 bases, and 10 bases stayed unmatched. The CDR3 loop spans 15 amino acids. The CDR3 DNA is TGTGCCATCAGTGGACAGGGCTGGGGGCAATACGAGCAGTACTTC. Translating it yields CAISGQGWGQYEQYF.

The V and J genes are TRBV7-6 and TRBJ2-1; D ambiguous. CDR3 length equals 13 residues. Deletions cut 1 base from V and 5 bases from J, with 6 bases between. Germline CDR1 reads SGHVS; CDR2 reads FNYEAQ. The CDR3 reads CASSLDTHNEQFF. CDR3 in DNA: TGTGCCAGCAGCTTAGACACTCACAATGAGCAGTTCTTC.

This rearrangement joins TRBV7-3 to TRBJ2-1; 7 bases are shared with TRBD1. CDR1 and CDR2 from the germline V gene are SGHTA and FQGTGA. This CDR3 is 15 amino acids long. The ends lost 6 bases at V and 5 bases at J; junction bases unmatched: 10. CDR3 loop: CASRSTRDSHNEQFF. For the CDR3, the DNA is TGTGCCAGCAGGTCGACCCGGGACAGCCACAATGAGCAGTTCTTC.

The V and J genes are TRBV13 and TRBJ1-5; D gene unclear. The CDR3 is 12 amino acids. The germline CDR1 and CDR2 sequences are PRHDT and FYEKMQ (reference sequence). V was trimmed by 5 bases and J by 7 bases, leaving 9 bases between them. The CDR3 DNA reads as TGTGCCAGCAGCCTCGGTTTCCAGCCCCAGCATTTT. Translation gives CASSLGFQPQHF.

The chain uses TRBV29-1 and TRBJ1-5; possibly TRBD1 for D (5 bases). Trimming removed 4 bases at V and 7 bases at J, with 14 bases between. The CDR3 is made up of 13 amino acids. From germline, CDR1 is SQVTM and CDR2 ANQGSEA. Here the CDR3 DNA reads TGCAGCGTTGTAGCCAGGGTTGAGCAGCCCCAGCATTTT. This translates into CSVVARVEQPQHF.

This clone was recorded once. The rearrangement joins TRBV6-1 to TRBJ1-1, with 9 bases that match TRBD1. Trimming removed 4 bases from V and 5 bases from J; junction bases left unmatched: 2. This CDR3 contains 13 residues. Germline-derived CDR1 and CDR2 are MNHNS and SASEGT. The CDR3 reads CASSAGQGTEAFF. As DNA, the CDR3 is TGTGCCAGCAGTGCCGGACAGGGGACTGAAGCTTTCTTT.

This clone was counted once. This chain uses TRBV2 with TRBJ2-7; maybe TRBD1 (5 bases). CDR3 size: 14 residues. CDR1 and CDR2 from the germline V gene are SNHLY and FYNNEI. V was clipped by 1 base and J by 2 bases, with 9 bases between them. CDR3 coding DNA: TGTGCCAGCAGTGAAGGCAGGGTGCCCTACGAGCAGTACTTC. This encodes CASSEGRVPYEQYF.